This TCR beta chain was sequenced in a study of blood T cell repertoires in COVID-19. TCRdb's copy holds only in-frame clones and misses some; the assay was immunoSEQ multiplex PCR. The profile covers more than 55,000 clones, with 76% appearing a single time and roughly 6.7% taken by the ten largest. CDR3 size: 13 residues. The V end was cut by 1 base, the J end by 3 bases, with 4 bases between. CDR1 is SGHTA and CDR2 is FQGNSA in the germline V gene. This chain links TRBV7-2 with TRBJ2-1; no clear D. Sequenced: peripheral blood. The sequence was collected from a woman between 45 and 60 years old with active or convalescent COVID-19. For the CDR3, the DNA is TGTGCCAGCAGCTTAGACTACTACAATGAGCAGTTCTTC. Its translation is CASSLDYYNEQFF.